One and the same sample provided the 18 T cell receptor beta chains below, sequenced in a study of response to subunit inactivated influenza vaccine (dated by TCRdb to the late 2010s). Libraries were made using RT-PCR. Sequenced on an Illumina HiSeq 2500. TCRdb took the public reads, trimmed them with fastp at Q25, ran MiXCR for clone calling and kept in-frame beta chains. Entries that share a CDR3 protein sequence are merged under the most common genes and DNA. For this sample the table gives 610,000 or so distinct CDR3 sequences, of which less than 15% were detected only once. The ten largest account for more than 9.5% of the sample. The specimen comprised PBMCs from blood, sampled 12 days after vaccination. These TCRs come from a middle-aged man who received an inactivated influenza vaccine. Donor details come from another sample of the same person, matched by shared clones.

This clonotype was detected ten times or more. The rearrangement joins TRBV12-3 or TRBV12-4 to TRBJ2-1, with D hard to call. V was pared by 5 bases and J by 8 bases, with 13 bases between. This CDR3 is 13 amino acids long. CDR3 loop: CASSPILLDEQFF. The CDR3 region has the DNA TGTGCCAGCAGTCCAATCTTGCTGGATGAGCAGTTCTTC.

This clonotype was counted ten times or more. V and J are TRBV20-1 and TRBJ2-7; D remains unclear. Trimming removed 0 bases at V and 0 bases at J, with 9 bases between. The CDR3 totals 14 residues. Germline CDR1 DFQATT, CDR2 SNEGSKA (reference sequence). CDR3 nucleotide sequence: TGCAGTGCTAGAGATCCACAGATCTCCTACGAGCAGTACTTC. The encoded protein is CSARDPQISYEQYF.

The chain has TRBV2 and TRBJ2-3; 11 bases line up with TRBD2. This CDR3 contains 14 residues. J was trimmed by 4 bases and V by 6 bases; bases with no gene match: 3. Germline CDR1 is SNHLY and CDR2 is FYNNEI. The CDR3 nucleotides read TGTGCCAGCAGGGGACTAGCGGTGGCAGATACGCAGTATTTT. The encoded protein is CASRGLAVADTQYF.

V usage is TRBV3-1 and J usage is TRBJ2-3; D not certain. The CDR3 has 17 residues. V dropped 0 bases and J dropped 4 bases, with 17 bases sitting between them. Germline V gene sequence: CDR1 LGHDT, CDR2 YNNKEL (reference sequence). In nucleotides, the CDR3 is TGTGCCAGCAGCCAAGAGCTTTTGGCCGGGCTTCCAGATACGCAGTATTTT. It encodes CASSQELLAGLPDTQYF.

In its sample, this clonotype was seen a few times. The rearrangement links TRBV28 to TRBJ2-4; D unresolved. Trimming left V 8 bases short and J 9 bases short, with 20 bases between. This CDR3 is built from 14 residues. Germline loops: CDR1 MDHEN, CDR2 SYDVKM. The CDR3 DNA sequence: TGTGCCAGCTCACCACCGGGCAGCGATACCATTCAGTACTTC. It codes for CASSPPGSDTIQYF.

This clonotype has a count of ten or more. The rearrangement uses TRBV12-3 or TRBV12-4 and TRBJ2-5; 13 positions agree with TRBD2. V shed 6 bases, J shed 5 bases, and the junction held 9 bases outside the gene matches. CDR3 length: 16 amino acids. The CDR3 protein is CASSRGLAGQVETQYF. In DNA, the CDR3 is TGTGCCAGCAGCCGGGGACTAGCGGGACAGGTTGAGACCCAGTACTTC.

The rearrangement links TRBV20-1 to TRBJ1-5; D is ambiguous. Germline CDR1 is DFQATT and CDR2 is SNEGSKA (reference sequence). The CDR3 is made up of 13 amino acids. Between the trimmed V and J ends, which lost 3 bases and 1 base, there was a span of 7 bases. The CDR3 spells CSARSTSNQPQHF. CDR3 DNA: TGCAGTGCTAGGAGCACAAGCAATCAGCCCCAGCATTTT.

The chain carries TRBV9 and TRBJ2-1; 9 bases are a match to TRBD2. Trimming removed 0 bases from V and 6 bases from J; junction bases left unmatched: 4. The V gene's germline CDR1 is SGDLS and CDR2 YYNGEE. This CDR3 comprises 15 residues. In DNA, the CDR3 is TGTGCCAGCAGCGTAGGTGCGGGAGGGCCCAATGAGCAGTTCTTC. This translates into CASSVGAGGPNEQFF.

The V gene is TRBV7-2, the J gene TRBJ2-7; 7 nucleotides agree with TRBD2. J lost 4 bases, V lost 6 bases, and 18 bases had no gene match. The CDR3 totals 17 residues. CDR1 is SGHTA, CDR2 FQGNSA, per germline. This chain's CDR3 is CASSRSGGGTSSYEQYF. The CDR3 nucleotides read TGTGCCAGCAGTCGATCTGGGGGGGGGACCAGCTCTTACGAGCAGTACTTC.

This clonotype was seen many times. The V call is TRBV5-5, the J call TRBJ1-1; a possible D gene is TRBD1 (5 bases). The length of the CDR3 is 12 residues. Germline CDR1 and CDR2: SGHKS and YYEKEE (reference sequence). V lost 4 bases to trimming and J lost 6 bases, with 10 bases between them. The CDR3 nucleotides read TGTGCCAGCAGCCTCAGGGTCTCTGAAGCTTTCTTT. It yields the protein CASSLRVSEAFF. Looking up the rest from reference TRBV5-5 and TRBJ1-1 gives the full variable domain: DAGVTQSPTHLIKTRGQQVTLRCSPISGHKSVSWYQQVLGQGPQFIFQYYEKEERGRGNFPDRFSARQFPNYSSELNVNALLLGDSALYLCASSLRVSEAFFGQGTRLTVV.

This clonotype was seen many times. This rearrangement joins TRBV6-5 to TRBJ1-6; possible D gene TRBD1, 5 bases. Germline V gene sequence: CDR1 MNHEY, CDR2 SVGAGI. Between the trimmed V and J ends, which lost 0 bases and 8 bases, there was a span of 8 bases. This CDR3 has 14 amino acids. This chain's CDR3 is CASSYSRGYSPLHF. CDR3 nucleotide sequence: TGTGCCAGCAGTTACTCAAGGGGATATTCACCCCTCCACTTT.

The sample holds a few counts of this clonotype. The chain links TRBV2 to TRBJ2-5; D unresolved. The length of the CDR3 is 15 residues. Per germline, CDR1 SNHLY and CDR2 FYNNEI. The V gene lost 1 base and the J gene lost 10 bases, with 19 bases spanning the gap. In DNA form, the CDR3 reads TGTGCCAGCAGTGAAGGACTTCGCCCCTTCCAGGTCCAGTACTTC. Protein: CASSEGLRPFQVQYF. The whole variable domain, filled in from reference TRBV2 and TRBJ2-5, reads EPEVTQTPSHQVTQMGQEVILRCVPISNHLYFYWYRQILGQKVEFLVSFYNNEISEKSEIFDDQFSVERPDGSNFTLKIRSTKLEDSAMYFCASSEGLRPFQVQYFGPGTRLLVL.

This rearrangement joins TRBV5-1 to TRBJ1-6, with a possible D match to TRBD1 (6 bases). Germline CDR1 reads SGHRS; CDR2 reads YFSETQ. Trimming stripped 4 bases from V and 5 bases from J, with 16 bases between. This CDR3 region has 16 residues. CDR3 amino acids: CASSPSTGADNSPLHF. CDR3 DNA sequence: TGCGCCAGCAGCCCTTCGACAGGAGCCGATAATTCACCCCTCCACTTT.

The J gene is TRBJ2-2, the V gene TRBV5-1; the D gene could be TRBD1 or TRBD2 (5 bases each). The CDR3 has 13 residues. Trimming pared 3 bases from V and 6 bases from J, leaving 9 bases between. The germline V gene encodes CDR1 SGHRS and CDR2 YFSETQ. The CDR3 nucleotides read TGCGCCAGCAGCTCCAGGGAGTCCGGGGAGCTGTTTTTT. It is translated as CASSSRESGELFF. Full variable domain (missing parts from reference TRBV5-1 and TRBJ2-2): KAGVTQTPRYLIKTRGQQVTLSCSPISGHRSVSWYQQTPGQGLQFLFEYFSETQRNKGNFPGRFSGRQFSNSRSEMNVSTLELGDSALYLCASSSRESGELFFGEGSRLTVL.

The V call is TRBV5-6, the J call TRBJ2-7; 7 bases match TRBD2. The CDR3 extends over 12 amino acids. After removal of 3 bases from V and 12 bases from J, the junction contained 9 bases not matched to a gene. Germline assignment: CDR1 SGHDT and CDR2 YYEEEE. The CDR3 here is CASSSGTKTRYF. As DNA, the CDR3 is TGTGCCAGCAGCTCCGGGACTAAGACAAGGTACTTC.

The CDR3 sequence: CSADGTVNRETQYF. CDR3 sequence (DNA): TGCAGTGCCGACGGGACAGTCAATCGGGAGACCCAGTACTTC. This rearrangement joins TRBV20-1 to TRBJ2-5; TRBD1 matches 7 bases. CDR3 length: 14 residues. V shed 6 bases, J shed 5 bases, and the junction held 12 bases outside the gene matches. The germline V gene has CDR1 DFQATT and CDR2 SNEGSKA (reference sequence).

This clonotype was seen more than once but under ten times. The chain recombines TRBV20-1 with TRBJ2-5; D is uncertain. Germline V CDR1 and CDR2: DFQATT, SNEGSKA (reference sequence). The CDR3 length is 14 residues. Trimming removed 6 bases at V and 5 bases at J, with 19 bases between. CDR3 DNA: TGCAGTGCGAACTTCGCGGCACAAAGCGAGACCCAGTACTTC. It codes for CSANFAAQSETQYF.

This clonotype has just a few counts. The V gene is TRBV20-1, the J gene TRBJ1-2; 8 positions match TRBD1. The CDR3 has 14 amino acids. The V segment lost 0 bases and the J segment 5 bases; nucleotides outside the gene matches: 5. Germline lookup yields CDR1 DFQATT and CDR2 SNEGSKA (reference sequence). CDR3 nucleotide sequence: TGCAGTGCTAGAGATCCCCGACAGGGGTATGGCTACACCTTC. It encodes CSARDPRQGYGYTF.